One sample yielded the 19 T cell receptor beta chains listed below, sequenced in a study of beta chain features in type 1 diabetes (dated by TCRdb to 2017 to 2018). The library was produced with the immunoSEQ multiplex PCR assay. The High Capacity cDNA Reverse Transcription Kit was used to reverse transcribe all of the isolated RNA, meaning that expressed TCRB transcripts were what got sequenced. Drawn from immuneACCESS, this table holds only the in-frame rearrangements with V and J called that TCRdb kept. Clones are partly lost; checked studies trace under half to an unresolved V gene and leave the rest unexplained. Here the sample has 810,000 or so clones; under 20% occur a single time. Around 0.02% of the sample comes from the top ten. Sequences were obtained from naive CD4+ T cells from blood. In the paper's terms, the cell subset or site label means: true naive CD4+ T cells. The receptors derive from a woman aged 18-35 years in good health.

Comment on this clone: This specimen includes other DNA sequences encoding the same CDR3. The chain recombines TRBV20-1 with TRBJ2-7; no firm D call. From germline, CDR1 is DFQATT and CDR2 SNEGSKA (reference sequence). The CDR3 sequence is 10 residues long. V dropped 5 bases and J dropped 4 bases, with 6 bases sitting between them. The DNA for the CDR3 is TGCAGTGCTTTGGATTACGAGCAGTACTTC. Translation gives CSALDYEQYF.

This clone has only a few counts. The gene calls are TRBV18 and TRBJ1-1; maybe TRBD1 (5 bases). The CDR3 is 14 amino acids. Trimming stripped 2 bases from V and 8 bases from J, with 15 bases between. The germline V gene has CDR1 KGHSH and CDR2 LQKENI. The DNA of the CDR3 is TGTGCCAGCTCACCATTTCGGGACGCCGCAGAAGCTTTCTTT. Amino acid sequence: CASSPFRDAAEAFF.

In this sample, this clone turned up a few times. J is TRBJ2-1 and V is TRBV7-9; D is undetermined. Trimming took off 3 bases at V and 9 bases at J, with 18 bases between the two ends. In germline, CDR1 is SEHNR, CDR2 FQNEAQ (reference sequence). The CDR3 sequence is 15 residues long. CDR3: CASSFKSIGIVEQFF. In DNA form, the CDR3 reads TGTGCCAGCAGCTTTAAATCAATCGGAATTGTTGAGCAGTTCTTC. The full variable domain, with the rest looked up from reference TRBV7-9 and TRBJ2-1, is DTGVSQNPRHKITKRGQNVTFRCDPISEHNRLYWYRQTLGQGPEFLTYFQNEAQLEKSRLLSDRFSAERPKGSFSTLEIQRTEQGDSAMYLCASSFKSIGIVEQFFGPGTRLTVL.

The chain has TRBV15 and TRBJ2-3; D gene unclear. V lost 2 bases and J lost 6, with 9 bases in between. The CDR3 contains 13 residues. Germline assignment: CDR1 LNHNV and CDR2 YYDKDF (reference sequence). CDR3: CATSRHGWDTQYF. The CDR3 DNA reads TGTGCCACCAGCAGACATGGGTGGGATACGCAGTATTTT.

This clone was counted only a few times. This chain joins TRBV7-8 and TRBJ2-5; a weak D match, TRBD2 (6 bases). Deletions cut 3 bases from V and 1 base from J, with 15 bases between. This CDR3 is 16 amino acids long. Germline CDR1 is SGHVS and CDR2 is FQNEAQ. CDR3 DNA: TGTGCCAGCAGCTTCCCTCCAGGGAGGCCCCAAGAGACCCAGTACTTC. Amino acid sequence: CASSFPPGRPQETQYF.

The chain carries TRBV18 and TRBJ1-5, with D unresolved. V was cut by 1 base and J by 4 bases, with 11 bases left in between. Germline V gene data show CDR1 as KGHSH and CDR2 as LQKENI. There are 15 residues in the CDR3. CDR3 region: CASSPQGGMNQPQHF. The CDR3 DNA is TGTGCCAGCTCACCACAAGGAGGGATGAATCAGCCCCAGCATTTT.

This clone occurred a few times. V is TRBV29-1 and J is TRBJ2-1; the D call may be TRBD1 or TRBD2 (5 bases each). Trimming left V 5 bases short and J 8 bases short, with 40 bases between. Per the germline V gene, CDR1 is SQVTM and CDR2 is ANQGSEA. The CDR3 consists of 21 residues. The CDR3 region is CSVIVYNSGTRRTLGVDEQFF. Written as DNA, the CDR3 is TGCAGCGTTATCGTTTACAATTCCGGGACGCGGCGGACGCTCGGGGTGGATGAGCAGTTCTTC.

The genes are TRBV9 and TRBJ2-5; 8 bases align to TRBD2. This CDR3 region has 16 residues. The ends lost 0 bases at V and 4 bases at J; junction bases unmatched: 8. The germline V gene encodes CDR1 SGDLS and CDR2 YYNGEE. The CDR3 bases are TGTGCCAGCAGCGTAGCCCCAAGCGGGGGAGGAGAGACCCAGTACTTC. As protein: CASSVAPSGGGETQYF.

This sequence joins TRBV13 and TRBJ2-3; D assignment may be TRBD1 or TRBD2 (6 bases each). Germline V lookup: CDR1 PRHDT, CDR2 FYEKMQ (reference sequence). CDR3 length: 18 amino acids. Deletions cut 0 bases from V and 4 bases from J, with 20 bases between. CDR3 in amino acids: CASSLGERRGSPADTQYF. The CDR3, as DNA: TGTGCCAGCAGCTTAGGGGAAAGGAGGGGGTCACCAGCAGATACGCAGTATTTT.

V gene TRBV21-1 combines with J gene TRBJ2-5; the table gives TRBD2 as D, unverified against the DNA. TRBV21-1 is a listed pseudogene. The length of the CDR3 is 13 residues. CDR3 nucleotide sequence: TGTGCAGGAGGTGCAGCGGGAGTGGAGACCCAGTACTTC. It codes for CAGGAAGVETQYF.

The rearrangement uses TRBV28 and TRBJ2-7; no clear D gene. CDR1 is MDHEN, CDR2 SYDVKM, per germline. V lost 10 bases and J lost 7, with 17 bases in between. The CDR3 length is 12 residues. The CDR3 loop is CATHGHLGEQYF. CDR3 bases: TGTGCCACCCATGGGCATCTGGGGGAGCAGTACTTC.

The chain is built from TRBV7-9 and TRBJ2-2; D tentatively fits TRBD1 or TRBD2 (5 bases each). Germline V gene sequence: CDR1 SEHNR, CDR2 FQNEAQ (reference sequence). The CDR3 consists of 14 residues. The V end lost 7 bases, the J end lost 4 bases, and 13 bases lay between the germline ends. Here the CDR3 reads CASTPGTLTGELFF. The CDR3 bases are TGTGCCAGCACCCCCGGGACCCTCACCGGGGAGCTGTTTTTT.

The chain is built from TRBV6-1 and TRBJ2-5, with 9 bases lining up with TRBD1. The germline V gene has CDR1 MNHNS and CDR2 SASEGT. The CDR3 consists of 15 residues. The V and J ends lost 4 bases and 5 bases, in that order; junction bases with no gene match: 8. CDR3 sequence: CASSGHRGRRETQYF. In nucleotides, the CDR3 is TGTGCCAGCAGTGGCCACAGGGGGCGCAGGGAGACCCAGTACTTC.

This clone was seen only a few times. This may stem from a read error, because a much larger clone lies one nucleotide away. The V and J genes are TRBV11-1 and TRBJ2-3, with D hard to call. The germline V and J ends were trimmed by 2 bases and 2 bases, with 2 bases remaining between them. The CDR3 sequence is 12 residues long. Per the germline V gene, CDR1 is SGHAT and CDR2 is FQDESV (reference sequence). CDR3 loop: CASSLYTDTQYF. In DNA form, the CDR3 reads TGTGCCAGCAGCTTATACACAGATACGCAGTATTTT.

The V call is TRBV27, the J call TRBJ1-2; weak D call: TRBD1 (6 bases). Trimming took off 6 bases at V and 5 bases at J, with 16 bases between the two ends. Germline V gene sequence: CDR1 MNHEY, CDR2 SMNVEV (reference sequence). The CDR3 has 14 amino acids. The DNA for the CDR3 is TGTGCCAGCAGAGAAGCCGGGACACTTTATGGCTACACCTTC. It codes for CASREAGTLYGYTF.

Remarks on this clone: Other DNA sequences in this specimen translate into the identical CDR3. This chain uses TRBV4-3 with TRBJ2-1; TRBD2 matches at 14 bases. J was trimmed by 7 bases and V by 4 bases; bases with no gene match: 3. The CDR3 runs to 15 residues. Germline V CDR1 and CDR2: LGHNA, YSLEER. This CDR3 reads CASSPGLAGGNEQFF. The CDR3 region has the DNA TGCGCCAGCAGCCCCGGACTAGCGGGAGGTAATGAGCAGTTCTTC.

This chain links TRBV11-2 with TRBJ2-5; D call uncertain. Germline V lookup: CDR1 SGHAT, CDR2 FQNNGV. The V gene lost 3 bases and the J gene lost 5 bases, with 7 bases spanning the gap. The CDR3 loop spans 12 amino acids. Here the CDR3 DNA reads TGTGCCAGCAGCTTGACGGAGGAGACCCAGTACTTC. This translates into CASSLTEETQYF. Variable domain in full (rest from reference TRBV11-2 and TRBJ2-5): EAGVAQSPRYKIIEKRQSVAFWCNPISGHATLYWYQQILGQGPKLLIQFQNNGVVDDSQLPKDRFSAERLKGVDSTLKIQPAKLEDSAVYLCASSLTEETQYFGPGTRLLVL.

This clone was picked up one time. The V gene is TRBV28, the J gene TRBJ2-5; 7 bases are a match to TRBD2. Germline V CDR1 and CDR2: MDHEN, SYDVKM. Germline trimming cut 7 bases from V and 9 bases from J; bases unmatched to any gene: 11. This CDR3 is 13 amino acids long. CDR3 in DNA: TGTGCCAGCACCGGGACTATTAGGGAGTCCCAGTACTTC. As protein: CASTGTIRESQYF.

Only a few counts were recorded for this clone. The V call is TRBV7-9, the J call TRBJ2-2; TRBD1 matches at 10 bases. V lost 5 bases, J lost 6 bases, and 0 bases stayed unmatched. The V gene's germline CDR1 is SEHNR and CDR2 FQNEAQ (reference sequence). This CDR3 comprises 13 residues. In DNA, the CDR3 is TGTGCCAGCAGCGGGACAGGGGCCGGGGAGCTGTTTTTT. As protein: CASSGTGAGELFF.